Shown below are 21 T cell receptor beta chains from a single sample sequenced in a study of T-cell memory formation after mild COVID-19. MiXCR, applied by TCRdb to the 5' RACE reads, yields one record per CDR3 protein. Counted here are more than 300,000 distinct CDR3 sequences, 20% to 25% occurring once; the ten biggest clones make up roughly a fifth. The sequencing input was PBMCs or a T cell subset sorted from them (not recorded which). These receptors originate from a man aged 18 to 30 who had mild COVID-19 (a few samples of this study predate the infection). Cell type and time point are not known.

A few counts support this clonotype. The chain uses TRBV5-1 and TRBJ1-1; no reliable D call. The CDR3 loop spans 13 amino acids. Deletions cut 0 bases from V and 3 bases from J, with 6 bases between. CDR1 is SGHRS and CDR2 is YFSETQ in the germline V gene. In DNA form, the CDR3 reads TGCGCCAGCAGCTTGGGGTTCGACACTGAAGCTTTCTTT. Translating it yields CASSLGFDTEAFF.

This clonotype was counted between two and nine times. J is TRBJ1-1 and V is TRBV19; D may be TRBD1 (5 bases). Trimming stripped 8 bases from V and 4 bases from J, with 14 bases between. This CDR3 comprises 13 residues. CDR1 and CDR2 from the germline V gene are LNHDA and SQIVND (reference sequence). CDR3 loop: CASGLGGTTEAFF. In nucleotides, the CDR3 is TGTGCCAGTGGTCTTGGGGGGACCACTGAAGCTTTCTTT.

This clonotype has at least ten counts. The chain uses TRBV4-1 and TRBJ2-7; D possibly corresponds to TRBD1 (6 bases). Trimming left V 6 bases short and J 3 bases short, with 18 bases between. This CDR3 has 15 residues. The germline gives CDR1 MGHRA, CDR2 YSYEKL. For the CDR3, the DNA is TGCGCCAGCAGTACGTTACCTGACAGGAACTACGAGCAGTACTTC. It specifies CASSTLPDRNYEQYF.

This clonotype was seen ten or more times. The chain employs TRBV7-3 and TRBJ1-1; D uncertain. This CDR3 has 13 residues. The V end lost 6 bases, the J end lost 7 bases, and 15 bases lay between the germline ends. Germline V gives CDR1 SGHTA, CDR2 FQGTGA. The CDR3 loop is CASSPGWGVEAFF. CDR3 coding DNA: TGTGCCAGCAGTCCGGGGTGGGGAGTTGAAGCTTTCTTT. Full variable domain (outside the CDR3, taken from reference TRBV7-3 and TRBJ1-1): GAGVSQTPSNKVTEKGKYVELRCDPISGHTALYWYRQSLGQGPEFLIYFQGTGAADDSGLPNDRFFAVRPEGSVSTLKIQRTERGDSAVYLCASSPGWGVEAFFGQGTRLTVV.

The chain combines TRBV5-1 with TRBJ2-1; D remains ambiguous. V lost 0 bases and J 5 bases, leaving 12 bases between the germline ends. Germline V gene lookup returns CDR1 SGHRS and CDR2 YFSETQ. The CDR3 runs 15 residues. CDR3 protein: CASSLAQTPNNEQFF. DNA for the CDR3: TGCGCCAGCAGCTTGGCACAGACTCCGAACAATGAGCAGTTCTTC.

A remark on this clonotype: No DNA is shown, since the ends of the CDR3 on it are uncertain; the CDR3 is the one TCRdb lists. The genes are TRBV2 and TRBJ2-5; TRBD1 is taken as the D call from the table, unchecked against the DNA. Termini included, the CDR3 measures 15 amino acids. Per the germline V gene, CDR1 is SNHLY and CDR2 is FYNNEI. This chain's CDR3 is CASFGPGPKRETQYF.

This clonotype has ten or more counts. The chain links TRBV18 to TRBJ2-3; TRBD1 aligns across 9 bases. V trimming: 5 bases; J trimming: 0 bases; junction bases outside the gene matches: 6. The CDR3 loop spans 16 amino acids. Germline CDR1 reads KGHSH; CDR2 reads LQKENI. Written as DNA, the CDR3 is TGTGCCAGCTCAGCACAGGGGGCGGATAGCACAGATACGCAGTATTTT. It encodes CASSAQGADSTDTQYF.

This clonotype was detected only a few times. CDR3 in DNA: TGCAGCGTTGATGGAGGCCGATTCTACGAGCAGTACTTC. The encoded protein is CSVDGGRFYEQYF. The gene calls are TRBV29-1 and TRBJ2-7, with D possibly TRBD2 on 5 matching bases. Trimming removed 3 bases from V and 3 bases from J, with 12 bases in between. This CDR3 contains 13 residues. Looked up from germline, CDR1 is SQVTM and CDR2 is ANQGSEA.

The chain combines TRBV18 with TRBJ2-1; D perhaps matches TRBD2 (5 bases). The CDR3 consists of 16 residues. Germline V gene lookup returns CDR1 KGHSH and CDR2 LQKENI. V was trimmed by 3 bases and J by 7 bases, leaving 19 bases between them. CDR3 in DNA: TGTGCCAGCTCACCCGTAGTCTCAACTCGAGGGAATGAGCAGTTCTTC. Protein product: CASSPVVSTRGNEQFF.

CDR3 residues: CASSLGGWATGLFF. CDR3 DNA sequence: TGTGCCAGCAGCTTAGGAGGCTGGGCGACGGGACTGTTTTTT. The chain employs TRBV7-2 and TRBJ1-4; no clear D. Trimming removed 1 base from V and 13 bases from J, with 16 bases in between. CDR1 and CDR2 (germline): SGHTA, FQGNSA. The CDR3 runs to 14 residues.

In its sample, this clonotype was seen many times. This chain connects TRBV3-1 to TRBJ2-1, with D unresolved. Trimming took 4 bases from V and 3 from J, leaving 4 bases between them. Germline CDR1 LGHDT, CDR2 YNNKEL (reference sequence). The CDR3 is 12 amino acids. This CDR3 is CASSPRYNEQFF. Written as DNA, the CDR3 is TGTGCCAGCAGCCCGCGCTACAATGAGCAGTTCTTC.

This clonotype was detected only a few times. This chain joins TRBV7-2 and TRBJ1-1, with D possibly being TRBD1 (5 bases). Germline values: CDR1 SGHTA, CDR2 FQGNSA. The CDR3 runs 14 residues. The V gene lost 4 bases and the J gene lost 4 bases, with 13 bases spanning the gap. The DNA for the CDR3 is TGTGCCAGCAGCTCACGGTCGGGGGGCACTGAAGCTTTCTTT. Translation gives CASSSRSGGTEAFF.

The chain uses TRBV2 and TRBJ1-1; D unclear. Between the trimmed V and J ends, which lost 6 bases and 9 bases, there was a span of 14 bases. The CDR3 runs to 12 residues. Germline lookup yields CDR1 SNHLY and CDR2 FYNNEI. The CDR3 DNA reads TGTGCCAGCAGCCAAGATACGGGAAAAGCTTTCTTT. As protein: CASSQDTGKAFF. The complete variable domain, with remaining parts taken from reference TRBV2 and TRBJ1-1, reads EPEVTQTPSHQVTQMGQEVILRCVPISNHLYFYWYRQILGQKVEFLVSFYNNEISEKSEIFDDQFSVERPDGSNFTLKIRSTKLEDSAMYFCASSQDTGKAFFGQGTRLTVV.

The V call is TRBV12-3 or TRBV12-4, the J call TRBJ1-1; weak D call: TRBD1 (5 bases). V was clipped by 0 bases and J by 4 bases, with 9 bases between them. This CDR3 comprises 14 residues. The CDR3 spells CASSLAVGVTEAFF. Here the CDR3 DNA reads TGTGCCAGCAGTTTAGCGGTGGGGGTCACTGAAGCTTTCTTT.

The J gene is TRBJ2-7, the V gene TRBV27; D possibly matches TRBD1 or TRBD2 (6 bases each). The CDR3 loop spans 14 amino acids. V shed 2 bases and J shed 6 bases, with 14 bases lying between them. CDR1 is MNHEY, CDR2 SMNVEV, per germline (reference sequence). CDR3 nucleotide sequence: TGTGCCAGCAGTTTACCCGCTTCGGGGGCCGAGCAGTACTTC. Residues: CASSLPASGAEQYF.

This clonotype was seen only a few times. The V and J genes are TRBV6-5 and TRBJ1-2; D uncertain. V dropped 2 bases and J dropped 7 bases, with 14 bases sitting between them. Per germline, CDR1 MNHEY and CDR2 SVGAGI. This CDR3 spans 14 amino acids. The CDR3 is CASSYNWASGGYTF. CDR3 nucleotide sequence: TGTGCCAGCAGTTACAACTGGGCGAGCGGTGGCTACACCTTC.

This clonotype has only a few counts. The chain recombines TRBV5-1 with TRBJ2-3, with TRBD1 as a possible D gene (6 bases). Trimming shortened V by 7 bases and J by 4 bases, and 19 bases separated the two germline ends. The CDR3 runs to 15 residues. Germline loops: CDR1 SGHRS, CDR2 YFSETQ. In DNA, the CDR3 is TGCGCCAGCGGATACCAGGGGTCGGGCGCAGATACGCAGTATTTT. Protein product: CASGYQGSGADTQYF.

This clonotype was counted a single time. V is TRBV7-3 and J is TRBJ2-6; D possibly corresponds to TRBD1 (6 bases). There are 18 residues in the CDR3. The germline V and J ends were trimmed by 6 bases and 0 bases, with 18 bases remaining between them. The germline CDR1 and CDR2 sequences are SGHTA and FQGTGA. The DNA of the CDR3 is TGTGCCAGCAGTTCCCCCGTGAACAGGGACTCTGGGGCCAACGTCCTGACTTTC. This gives the protein CASSSPVNRDSGANVLTF.

V is TRBV9 and J is TRBJ1-4; perhaps TRBD1 as D (5 bases). Germline V gene data show CDR1 as SGDLS and CDR2 as YYNGEE. CDR3 size: 16 residues. V was shortened by 4 bases and J by 1 base, with 14 bases between the two germline ends. CDR3: CASSPAGGLTNEKLFF. The CDR3, as DNA: TGTGCCAGCAGCCCGGCGGGGGGTTTAACTAATGAAAAACTGTTTTTT.

This rearrangement joins TRBV7-9 to TRBJ2-3, with D uncertain. Germline CDR1 SEHNR, CDR2 FQNEAQ (reference sequence). CDR3 size: 13 residues. V lost 2 bases and J 6 bases, leaving 9 bases between the germline ends. The CDR3 region is CASSLSYQDTQYF. Here the CDR3 DNA reads TGTGCCAGCAGCTTAAGCTATCAGGATACGCAGTATTTT.

The genes are TRBV15 and TRBJ1-2; 8 bases match TRBD1. The CDR3 runs to 14 residues. Germline assignment: CDR1 LNHNV and CDR2 YYDKDF (reference sequence). V gave up 3 bases and J gave up 10 bases; unmatched junction bases: 10. CDR3 sequence: CATSRDRALVPYTF. The CDR3 DNA reads TGTGCCACCAGCAGGGACAGGGCCCTGGTTCCCTACACCTTC.